The 26 T cell receptor beta chains below all came from one sample that was sequenced in a study of T cells expressing NK-cell markers. TCRdb reanalyzed the 5' RACE reads, giving one entry per CDR3 protein sequence and no DNA. The sample has some 450,000 distinct CDR3 sequences. Source material: blood T cells: a sorted CD56 or NKG2C T cell subset, CD4+ or CD8+ T cells, or bulk PBMC T cells (not recorded which). All receptors derive from a woman between 18 and 69 years old in good health.

The CDR3 reads CASGRQGWGETQYF. The chain has TRBV7-9 and TRBJ2-5; TCRdb reports TRBD1, a call that lacks DNA to check it against. This CDR3 is 14 amino acids long. CDR1 is SEHNR and CDR2 is FQNEAQ in the germline V gene (reference sequence).

The CDR3 reads CASSRLAGDPDTQYF. The chain recombines TRBV5-1 with TRBJ2-3; checking the TCRdb D call of TRBD2 is not possible without DNA. CDR1 SGHRS and CDR2 YFSETQ come from the germline V gene. The CDR3 extends over 15 amino acids. Drawing the rest from reference TRBV5-1 and TRBJ2-3, the complete variable domain is KAGVTQTPRYLIKTRGQQVTLSCSPISGHRSVSWYQQTPGQGLQFLFEYFSETQRNKGNFPGRFSGRQFSNSRSEMNVSTLELGDSALYLCASSRLAGDPDTQYFGPGTRLTVL.

V and J are TRBV3-1 and TRBJ1-1; TCRdb designates TRBD1, a call that cannot be tested without DNA. Per the germline V gene, CDR1 is LGHDT and CDR2 is YNNKEL (reference sequence). The CDR3 loop spans 17 amino acids. The CDR3 is CASSQAWDRGRHTEAFF. The complete variable domain, with remaining parts taken from reference TRBV3-1 and TRBJ1-1, reads DTAVSQTPKYLVTQMGNDKSIKCEQNLGHDTMYWYKQDSKKFLKIMFSYNNKELIINETVPNRFSPKSPDKAHLNLHINSLELGDSAVYFCASSQAWDRGRHTEAFFGQGTRLTVV.

This CDR3 reads CASVRGTPMNTEAFF. The J gene is TRBJ1-1, the V gene TRBV12-3 or TRBV12-4; with no DNA, the TCRdb D assignment of TRBD1 cannot be verified. The CDR3 spans 15 residues.

The gene calls are TRBV4-3 and TRBJ2-1; the D call from TCRdb, TRBD2, cannot be confirmed without DNA. The CDR3 runs 13 residues. Germline CDR1 LGHNA, CDR2 YSLEER. The CDR3 loop reads CASSSGGANEQFF.

V gene TRBV7-6 combines with J gene TRBJ1-1. Looked up from germline, CDR1 is SGHVS and CDR2 is FNYEAQ. The CDR3 loop spans 13 amino acids. The CDR3 is CASSRMEDTEAFF.

The V and J genes are TRBV9 and TRBJ1-6. The CDR3 consists of 15 residues. CDR1 SGDLS and CDR2 YYNGEE come from the germline V gene. The CDR3 region is CASSRDISYNSPLHF.

The chain combines TRBV7-3 with TRBJ1-1. The CDR3 consists of 14 residues. The germline CDR1 and CDR2 sequences are SGHTA and FQGTGA. This CDR3 reads CASSLTNTNTEAFF.

The chain recombines TRBV27 with TRBJ2-2; lacking DNA, the TRBD2 call made by TCRdb goes unchecked. CDR3 size: 18 residues. CDR1 and CDR2 (germline): MNHEY, SMNVEV (reference sequence). This CDR3 reads CASSPGLAGIPNTGELFF.

The rearrangement links TRBV12-3 or TRBV12-4 to TRBJ1-2; TCRdb proposes TRBD1, but this gene call is untestable without DNA. This CDR3 spans 15 amino acids. The CDR3 loop reads CASSPHRAGDYGYTF.

The rearrangement joins TRBV20-1 to TRBJ2-1; TCRdb reports TRBD2, a call that lacks DNA to check it against. This CDR3 spans 17 amino acids. Germline CDR1 and CDR2: DFQATT and SNEGSKA (reference sequence). CDR3 protein: CSARGRRGGPTYNEQFF.

The rearrangement joins TRBV20-1 to TRBJ2-3; the TRBD1 assignment by TCRdb is unverifiable without DNA. In germline, CDR1 is DFQATT, CDR2 SNEGSKA (reference sequence). The CDR3 contains 15 residues. CDR3 loop: CSASRGPLNSDTQYF.

This chain uses TRBV11-2 with TRBJ2-1; TCRdb selects TRBD1, and the lack of DNA leaves this call unchecked. The CDR3 consists of 16 residues. CDR1 is SGHAT and CDR2 is FQNNGV in the germline V gene. The CDR3 loop reads CASSPLRVSSYNEQFF.

The chain joins TRBV7-2 to TRBJ2-3; TCRdb names TRBD1, which stays unverified in the absence of DNA. The CDR3 spans 14 residues. Germline V lookup: CDR1 SGHTA, CDR2 FQGNSA. The CDR3 reads CASSFHRVTDTQYF.

The chain has TRBV14 and TRBJ2-2; the TCRdb D gene call, TRBD2, has no DNA to confirm it. CDR1 SGHDN and CDR2 FVKESK come from the germline V gene. This CDR3 contains 16 residues. This chain's CDR3 is CASSQFGGAGTGELFF.

This chain uses TRBV14 with TRBJ2-2; the D gene TCRdb calls, TRBD1, cannot be checked with no DNA. From germline, CDR1 is SGHDN and CDR2 FVKESK. This CDR3 spans 15 amino acids. The CDR3 region is CASSQGDSWTGELFF. Using reference TRBV14 and TRBJ2-2 for the parts outside the CDR3, the full variable domain is EAGVTQFPSHSVIEKGQTVTLRCDPISGHDNLYWYRRVMGKEIKFLLHFVKESKQDESGMPNNRFLAERTGGTYSTLKVQPAELEDSGVYFCASSQGDSWTGELFFGEGSRLTVL.

The rearrangement uses TRBV9 and TRBJ2-7. This CDR3 is 15 amino acids long. Germline assignment: CDR1 SGDLS and CDR2 YYNGEE. CDR3 protein: CASSVDGGRAFEQYF.

The gene calls are TRBV20-1 and TRBJ1-5; TCRdb's D gene call, TRBD1, goes unchecked for lack of DNA. CDR3 length: 16 residues. Germline CDR1 is DFQATT and CDR2 is SNEGSKA (reference sequence). The CDR3 loop is CSAREGQGFPNQPQHF.

This chain uses TRBV6-5 with TRBJ2-1; the TRBD2 assignment by TCRdb is unverifiable without DNA. This CDR3 contains 14 residues. The V gene's germline CDR1 is MNHEY and CDR2 SVGAGI. CDR3 sequence reads: CASSYSAGEFEQFF.

The chain combines TRBV10-3 with TRBJ2-7; no DNA is available, so the TRBD1 call from TCRdb remains unchecked. The CDR3 spans 15 residues. In germline, CDR1 is ENHRY, CDR2 SYGVKD. The CDR3 is CAISPGTGGAYEQYF.

The chain recombines TRBV19 with TRBJ2-5; TCRdb selects TRBD2, and the lack of DNA leaves this call unchecked. This CDR3 is 15 amino acids long. CDR1 LNHDA and CDR2 SQIVND come from the germline V gene (reference sequence). CDR3 loop: CATRERKSYQETQYF.

The chain has TRBV5-1 and TRBJ1-2; TCRdb outputs TRBD1, but without DNA this stays unchecked. CDR3 length: 17 amino acids. Germline CDR1 and CDR2: SGHRS and YFSETQ. The CDR3 sequence is CASSNEFTGIFHYGYTF. The variable domain in full, with the rest retrieved from reference TRBV5-1 and TRBJ1-2, is KAGVTQTPRYLIKTRGQQVTLSCSPISGHRSVSWYQQTPGQGLQFLFEYFSETQRNKGNFPGRFSGRQFSNSRSEMNVSTLELGDSALYLCASSNEFTGIFHYGYTFGSGTRLTVV.

The chain carries TRBV20-1 and TRBJ2-3; checking the TCRdb D call of TRBD2 is not possible without DNA. Germline-derived CDR1 and CDR2 are DFQATT and SNEGSKA (reference sequence). CDR3 length: 16 residues. The CDR3 sequence is CSARDWGTSSGYTQYF.

V gene TRBV7-9 combines with J gene TRBJ2-7. Germline loops: CDR1 SEHNR, CDR2 FQNEAQ (reference sequence). The CDR3 contains 13 residues. CDR3 residues: CASQTASSYEQYF.

The rearrangement links TRBV5-1 to TRBJ2-3. The CDR3 totals 13 residues. Per the germline V gene, CDR1 is SGHRS and CDR2 is YFSETQ. CDR3 in amino acids: CASQATPTDTQYF.

The chain is built from TRBV5-1 and TRBJ1-6; with no DNA, the TCRdb D assignment of TRBD1 cannot be verified. This CDR3 has 16 amino acids. The germline V gene encodes CDR1 SGHRS and CDR2 YFSETQ. CDR3 loop: CASSSSPGTANSPLHF. The full variable domain, with the rest looked up from reference TRBV5-1 and TRBJ1-6, is KAGVTQTPRYLIKTRGQQVTLSCSPISGHRSVSWYQQTPGQGLQFLFEYFSETQRNKGNFPGRFSGRQFSNSRSEMNVSTLELGDSALYLCASSSSPGTANSPLHFGNGTRLTVT.